These 14 T cell receptor beta chains were all obtained from the same sample, sequenced in a study of shared clonotypes between healthy human individuals. Assay: immunoSEQ multiplex PCR; the TCRdb copy retains only in-frame clones and omits some. The sample lists around 2.1 million clones; around 95% were seen once. Sequencing was carried out using naive CD4+ T cells sorted from blood. Subset in this sample: CD45RA+ positively selected. The receptors come from a man aged 18 to 35 in good health.

Details on this clone: The sample holds other DNA sequences that translate to the same CDR3. The rearrangement joins TRBV30 to TRBJ1-4; D possibly corresponds to TRBD1 (6 bases). Trimming stripped 3 bases from V and 5 bases from J, with 10 bases between. This CDR3 has 13 amino acids. From germline, CDR1 is GTSNPN and CDR2 SVGIG (reference sequence). In DNA, the CDR3 is TGTGCCTGGAGAGGACAGCCAAATGAAAAACTGTTTTTT. Translated, it gives CAWRGQPNEKLFF.

This rearrangement joins TRBV5-6 to TRBJ2-7, with 11 nucleotides matching TRBD1. V shed 0 bases and J 5 bases; nucleotides not matched to a gene: 16. Germline lookup yields CDR1 SGHDT and CDR2 YYEEEE. CDR3 size: 19 residues. CDR3 residues: CASSLDPRLHGQGAHEQYF. DNA of the CDR3: TGTGCCAGCAGCTTGGACCCCAGGTTGCACGGACAGGGGGCCCACGAGCAGTACTTC.

Note on this clone: The sample holds other DNA sequences that translate to the same CDR3. This chain links TRBV2 with TRBJ1-5; 10 nucleotides match TRBD1. V trimming: 3 bases; J trimming: 4 bases; junction bases outside the gene matches: 3. This CDR3 is built from 15 residues. CDR1 and CDR2 from the germline V gene are SNHLY and FYNNEI. The CDR3 sequence: CASSDRTGGNQPQHF. The CDR3 DNA reads as TGTGCCAGCAGTGACCGGACAGGGGGTAATCAGCCCCAGCATTTT.

This chain connects TRBV4-1 to TRBJ1-6; D is perhaps TRBD1 (5 bases). Trimming took off 4 bases at V and 9 bases at J, with 10 bases between the two ends. The germline gives CDR1 MGHRA, CDR2 YSYEKL. The CDR3 spans 13 residues. CDR3 sequence: CASSPDGGSPLHF. DNA for the CDR3: TGCGCCAGCAGCCCGGATGGGGGTTCACCCCTCCACTTT.

The chain couples TRBV18 to TRBJ1-6; D is unclear. The CDR3 covers 16 residues. CDR1 is KGHSH and CDR2 is LQKENI in the germline V gene. The V and J ends lost 3 bases and 5 bases respectively, with 14 bases between them. CDR3 DNA sequence: TGTGCCAGCTCACCTGTTCGCGGTGTTAATAATTCACCCCTCCACTTT. Protein product: CASSPVRGVNNSPLHF.

The V gene is TRBV7-8, the J gene TRBJ2-5, with 12 nucleotides matching TRBD2. CDR1 and CDR2 (germline): SGHVS, FQNEAQ. V lost 1 base and J lost 5; bases outside the gene matches: 5. There are 16 residues in the CDR3. This CDR3 is CASSLETSGGPETQYF. The CDR3 DNA follows: TGTGCCAGCAGCTTAGAGACTAGCGGGGGCCCTGAGACCCAGTACTTC.

The chain uses TRBV9 and TRBJ2-1; D unresolved. The CDR3 consists of 14 residues. The V and J ends lost 3 bases and 4 bases respectively, with 11 bases between them. Germline CDR1 SGDLS, CDR2 YYNGEE. The CDR3 is CASSGTDGYNEQFF. The CDR3 bases are TGTGCCAGCAGCGGGACGGACGGGTACAATGAGCAGTTCTTC. Full variable domain (outside the CDR3, taken from reference TRBV9 and TRBJ2-1): DSGVTQTPKHLITATGQRVTLRCSPRSGDLSVYWYQQSLDQGLQFLIQYYNGEERAKGNILERFSAQQFPDLHSELNLSSLELGDSALYFCASSGTDGYNEQFFGPGTRLTVL.

J is TRBJ1-6 and V is TRBV11-2, with D tentatively TRBD1 (5 bases). This CDR3 region has 15 residues. Per germline, CDR1 SGHAT and CDR2 FQNNGV. V lost 4 bases to trimming and J lost 9 bases, with 16 bases between them. For the CDR3, the DNA is TGTGCCAGCAGCTCCCAGACAGCGGGTAGTTCACCCCTCCACTTT. This translates into CASSSQTAGSSPLHF. Supplemented by reference TRBV11-2 and TRBJ1-6, the full variable domain reads EAGVAQSPRYKIIEKRQSVAFWCNPISGHATLYWYQQILGQGPKLLIQFQNNGVVDDSQLPKDRFSAERLKGVDSTLKIQPAKLEDSAVYLCASSSQTAGSSPLHFGNGTRLTVT.

V and J are TRBV18 and TRBJ2-3; TRBD2 is a possible D gene (5 bases). Germline values: CDR1 KGHSH, CDR2 LQKENI. The V gene lost 6 bases and the J gene lost 0 bases, with 19 bases spanning the gap. This CDR3 has 17 residues. CDR3 nucleotide sequence: TGTGCCAGCTCCGCCTACTCGGGGTCCGATAGCACAGATACGCAGTATTTT. Translating it yields CASSAYSGSDSTDTQYF. Looking up the rest from reference TRBV18 and TRBJ2-3 gives the full variable domain: NAGVMQNPRHLVRRRGQEARLRCSPMKGHSHVYWYRQLPEEGLKFMVYLQKENIIDESGMPKERFSAEFPKEGPSILRIQQVVRGDSAAYFCASSAYSGSDSTDTQYFGPGTRLTVL.

The chain uses TRBV7-5 and TRBJ1-6; TRBD1, the table's D call, was not compared with the DNA. TRBV7-5 is recorded as a pseudogene. The CDR3 contains 15 residues. The CDR3, as DNA: TGTGCCAGAAGCTTACAGGGAAGTGATAATTCACCCCTCCACTTT. Translation: CARSLQGSDNSPLHF.

Comment on this clone: At one boundary the junction diverges from the germline segment, which might be a read error. The chain links TRBV18 to TRBJ1-1; weak D call: TRBD1 (5 bases). CDR3 size: 12 residues. CDR1 and CDR2 from the germline V gene are KGHSH and LQKENI. The DNA for the CDR3 is TGTGCCACCTCAGTAGGGGCGACTGAAGCTTTCTTT. It codes for CATSVGATEAFF.

The gene calls are TRBV5-4 and TRBJ2-1; TRBD2 agrees at 14 bases. CDR3 length equals 15 residues. Germline V lookup: CDR1 SGHNT, CDR2 YYREEE (reference sequence). Trimming removed 6 bases from V and 9 bases from J; junction bases left unmatched: 8. The DNA of the CDR3 is TGTGCCAGCACCAGACTAGCGGGAGGGGGCATTGAGCAGTTCTTC. Translated, it gives CASTRLAGGGIEQFF. Looking up the rest from reference TRBV5-4 and TRBJ2-1 gives the full variable domain: ETGVTQSPTHLIKTRGQQVTLRCSSQSGHNTVSWYQQALGQGPQFIFQYYREEENGRGNFPPRFSGLQFPNYSSELNVNALELDDSALYLCASTRLAGGGIEQFFGPGTRLTVL.

V gene TRBV7-9 combines with J gene TRBJ2-3; either TRBD1 or TRBD2 may fit D (6 bases each). The CDR3 totals 15 residues. Germline V gives CDR1 SEHNR, CDR2 FQNEAQ (reference sequence). V lost 5 bases, J lost 1 base, and 13 bases lay in between. The CDR3 reads CASSQSGAGTDTQYF. The CDR3, as DNA: TGTGCCAGCAGCCAATCGGGGGCCGGCACAGATACGCAGTATTTT.

This sequence joins TRBV5-1 and TRBJ2-3; 9 bases line up with TRBD2. The CDR3 has 15 residues. Germline lookup yields CDR1 SGHRS and CDR2 YFSETQ. V trimming: 4 bases; J trimming: 2 bases; junction bases outside the gene matches: 5. CDR3 loop: CASSLTSGLTDTQYF. The CDR3 DNA is TGCGCCAGCAGCCTGACTAGCGGACTCACAGATACGCAGTATTTT. Looking up the rest from reference TRBV5-1 and TRBJ2-3 gives the full variable domain: KAGVTQTPRYLIKTRGQQVTLSCSPISGHRSVSWYQQTPGQGLQFLFEYFSETQRNKGNFPGRFSGRQFSNSRSEMNVSTLELGDSALYLCASSLTSGLTDTQYFGPGTRLTVL.